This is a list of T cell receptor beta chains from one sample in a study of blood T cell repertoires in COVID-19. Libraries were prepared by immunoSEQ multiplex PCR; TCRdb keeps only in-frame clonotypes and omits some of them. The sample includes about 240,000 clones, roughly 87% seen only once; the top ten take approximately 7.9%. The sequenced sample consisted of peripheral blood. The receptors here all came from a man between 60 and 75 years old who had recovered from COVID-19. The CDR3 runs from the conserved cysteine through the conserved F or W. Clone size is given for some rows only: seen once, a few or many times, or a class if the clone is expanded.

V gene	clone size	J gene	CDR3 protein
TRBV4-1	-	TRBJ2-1	CASSQEFHLGAYNEQFF
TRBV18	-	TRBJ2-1	CASSPRTSGDNEQFF
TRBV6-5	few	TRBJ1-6	CASSYLGQGSNSPLHF
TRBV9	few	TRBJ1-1	CASSLNRGTEAFF
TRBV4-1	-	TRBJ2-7	CASSQEWQYYYEQYF
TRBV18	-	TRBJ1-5	CASSPSRTRVLDDQPQHF
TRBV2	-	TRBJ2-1	CASTRGAGSYNEQFF
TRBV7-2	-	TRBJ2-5	CASSPRRARGGRETQYF
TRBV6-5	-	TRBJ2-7	CASGPYEQYF
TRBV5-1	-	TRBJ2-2	CAGSLVGTANTGELFF
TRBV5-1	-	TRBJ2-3	CASSPDSTDTQYF
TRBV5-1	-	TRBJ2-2	CASSLGTSSSAGELFF
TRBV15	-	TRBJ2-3	CATSSRGNTQYF
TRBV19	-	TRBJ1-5	CASSNIPGTVNQPQHF
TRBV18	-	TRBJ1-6	CASSPQTGVGSPLHF
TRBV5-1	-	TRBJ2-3	CASSPTGGFTDTQYF
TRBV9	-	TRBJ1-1	CASSDDRGNTEAFF
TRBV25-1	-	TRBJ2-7	CASRATGRLYEQYF
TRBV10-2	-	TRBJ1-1	CASRFLGQGTEAFF
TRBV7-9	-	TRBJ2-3	CASSAPSGGSSSTDTQYF
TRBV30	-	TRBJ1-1	CAWSVRGPPFF
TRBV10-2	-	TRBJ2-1	CASTLTSGAYNEQFF
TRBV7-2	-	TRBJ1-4	CASSLTPLGVWEKLFF
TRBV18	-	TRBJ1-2	CASSPPQDRGGGYTF
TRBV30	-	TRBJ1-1	CAWSSQGAVDTEAFF
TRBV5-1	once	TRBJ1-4	CASSQNAGGGNEKLFF
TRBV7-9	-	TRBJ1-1	CASSPMGGKGWTEAFF
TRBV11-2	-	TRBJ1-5	CASSASGTSPQPQHF
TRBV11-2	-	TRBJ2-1	CASSLVSVRPGGQFF
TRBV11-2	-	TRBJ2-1	CASSPGQGKNNEQFF
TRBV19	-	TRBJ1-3	CASSIDGQRSGNTIYF
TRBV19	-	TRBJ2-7	CASTPQWTGGEQYF
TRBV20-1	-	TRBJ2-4	CSAGDSVIQYF
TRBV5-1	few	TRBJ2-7	CASSLADRGAYEQYF
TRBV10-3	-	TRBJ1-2	CAISGGVTVDHGYTF
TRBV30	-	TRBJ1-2	CAWSKPPTGNYGYTF
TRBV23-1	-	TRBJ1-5	CASSQPKGQAPTAGCNQPQHF
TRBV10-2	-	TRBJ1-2	CASSGSNYGYTF
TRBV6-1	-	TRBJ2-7	CASSEARTGDWEQYF
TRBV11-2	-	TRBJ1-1	CASSLQGGATEAFF
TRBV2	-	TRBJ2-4	CASSEALPVAGIQYF
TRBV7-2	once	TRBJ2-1	CASSLAGSGGAPAYNEQFF
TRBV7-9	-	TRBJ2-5	CASNSAWAQIQETQYF
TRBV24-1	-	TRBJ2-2	CATSGLADTGELFF
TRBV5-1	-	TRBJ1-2	CASRAGQGYYGYTF
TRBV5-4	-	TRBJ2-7	CASSPTGGAGAVLEQYF
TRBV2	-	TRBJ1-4	CASSDLRTNEKLFF
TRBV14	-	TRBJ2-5	CASSQDLRETQYF